This T cell receptor (beta chain) was identified during a study of OX40 agonist ivuxolimab in advanced cancers. The overall study: Patients' therapy was ivuxolimab, an antibody that acts as an agonist of OX40 (CD134).

Here immunoSEQ multiplex PCR was the method, and the copy in TCRdb shows in-frame clones only, minus some. The profile covers over 15,000 clones, with roughly 79% appearing a single time and around 12% taken by the ten largest. Regarding this clone: Its antigen remains unidentified.

Germline CDR1 is SGHNT and CDR2 is YYREEE (reference sequence). V shed 0 bases and J shed 0 bases, with 7 bases lying between them. The CDR3 has 14 residues. Exclusion of a patient followed from autoimmune disease history or systemic immunosuppression. Study-wide results and limits: The 0.1-3.0 mg/kg partial responders had among the lowest clonal expansion. The CD4+ and CD8+ T cells in the blood had expanded clonally by week 6 at 0.1 to 3.0 mg/kg.

V and J are TRBV5-4 and TRBJ2-7; D is perhaps TRBD2 (5 bases). The material sequenced was CD4+ or CD8+ T cells sorted from blood, taken in a trial of the OX40 agonist ivuxolimab. The clonotype comes from an adult with an advanced solid tumor such as melanoma, head and neck, liver or kidney cancer. The CDR3 protein is CASSLGDYSYEQYF. The CDR3 DNA reads as TGTGCCAGCAGCTTGGGAGACTACTCCTACGAGCAGTACTTC.